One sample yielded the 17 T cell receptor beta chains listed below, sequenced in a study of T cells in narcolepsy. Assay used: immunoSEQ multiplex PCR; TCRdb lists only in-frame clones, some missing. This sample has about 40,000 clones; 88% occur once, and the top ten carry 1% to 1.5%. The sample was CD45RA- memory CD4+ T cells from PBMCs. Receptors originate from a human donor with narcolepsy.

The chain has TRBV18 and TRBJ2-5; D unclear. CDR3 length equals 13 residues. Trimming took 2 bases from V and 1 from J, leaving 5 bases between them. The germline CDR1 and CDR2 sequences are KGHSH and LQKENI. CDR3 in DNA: TGTGCCAGCTCACCAAGGCTCCAAGAGACCCAGTACTTC. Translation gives CASSPRLQETQYF.

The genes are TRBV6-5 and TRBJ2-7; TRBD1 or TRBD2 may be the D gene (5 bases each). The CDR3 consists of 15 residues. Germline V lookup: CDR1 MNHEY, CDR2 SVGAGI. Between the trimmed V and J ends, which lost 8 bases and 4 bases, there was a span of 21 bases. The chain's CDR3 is CASRQAWDLSYEQYF. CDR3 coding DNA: TGTGCCAGCCGCCAAGCTTGGGACCTATCGTACGAGCAGTACTTC.

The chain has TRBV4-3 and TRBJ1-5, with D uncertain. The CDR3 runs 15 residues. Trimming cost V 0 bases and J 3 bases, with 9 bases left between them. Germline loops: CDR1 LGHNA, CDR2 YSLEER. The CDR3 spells CASSQDNSLNQPQHF. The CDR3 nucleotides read TGCGCCAGCAGCCAAGATAACAGCCTCAATCAGCCCCAGCATTTT.

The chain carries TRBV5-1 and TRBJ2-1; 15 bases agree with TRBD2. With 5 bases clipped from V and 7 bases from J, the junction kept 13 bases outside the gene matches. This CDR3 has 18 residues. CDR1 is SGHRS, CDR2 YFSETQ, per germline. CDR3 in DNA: TGCGCCAGCAGTTATGGGACTAGCGGGAGGAGGGTCGGGAATGAGCAGTTCTTC. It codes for CASSYGTSGRRVGNEQFF.

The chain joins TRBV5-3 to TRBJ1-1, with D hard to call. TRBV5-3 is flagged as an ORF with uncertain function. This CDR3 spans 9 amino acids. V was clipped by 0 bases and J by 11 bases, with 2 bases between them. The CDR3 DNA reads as TGTGCCAGAAGCTTGGGGGCTTTCTTT. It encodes CARSLGAFF.

CDR3 nucleotide sequence: TGTGCCAGCAGCGGCCGAGGGGCTGAGACCCAGTACTTC. As protein: CASSGRGAETQYF. The rearrangement uses TRBV7-8 and TRBJ2-5; D is perhaps TRBD1 or TRBD2 (5 bases each). The CDR3 has 13 residues. V lost 5 bases and J lost 5, with 12 bases in between. The germline V gene has CDR1 SGHVS and CDR2 FQNEAQ.

The CDR3 bases are TGTGCCAGCAGAACAGGGGGGGGAGAGCAGTACTTC. Translating it yields CASRTGGGEQYF. The genes are TRBV6-6 and TRBJ2-7, with a tentative D call TRBD1 (8 bases). Germline V lookup: CDR1 MNHNY, CDR2 SVGAGI (reference sequence). CDR3 size: 12 residues. V lost 6 bases and J 7 bases, leaving 13 bases between the germline ends.

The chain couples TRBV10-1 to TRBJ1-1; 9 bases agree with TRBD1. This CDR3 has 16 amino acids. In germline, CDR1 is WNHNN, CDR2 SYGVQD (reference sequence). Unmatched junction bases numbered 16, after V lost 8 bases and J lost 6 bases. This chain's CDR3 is CASRPPGTGSIAEAFF. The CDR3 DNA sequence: TGCGCCAGCCGACCCCCCGGGACAGGGTCAATCGCTGAAGCTTTCTTT.

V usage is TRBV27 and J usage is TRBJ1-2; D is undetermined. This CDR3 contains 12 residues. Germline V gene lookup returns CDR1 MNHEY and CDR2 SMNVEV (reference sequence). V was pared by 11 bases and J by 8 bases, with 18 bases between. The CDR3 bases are TGTGCCTACCAGGATCGGGCGCGAGGCTACACCTTC. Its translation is CAYQDRARGYTF.

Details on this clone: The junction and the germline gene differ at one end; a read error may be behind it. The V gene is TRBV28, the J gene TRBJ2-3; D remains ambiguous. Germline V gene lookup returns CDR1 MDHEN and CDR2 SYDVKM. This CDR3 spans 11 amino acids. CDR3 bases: TGTGCCAGCAGTTTAGGTGATACGCGGTATTTT. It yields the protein CASSLGDTRYF.

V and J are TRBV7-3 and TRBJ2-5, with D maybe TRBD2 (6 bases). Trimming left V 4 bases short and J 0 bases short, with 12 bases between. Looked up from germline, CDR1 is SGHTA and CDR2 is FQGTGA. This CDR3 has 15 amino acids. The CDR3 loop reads CASSSAGGNQETQYF. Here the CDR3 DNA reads TGTGCCAGCAGCTCGGCTGGAGGGAACCAAGAGACCCAGTACTTC.

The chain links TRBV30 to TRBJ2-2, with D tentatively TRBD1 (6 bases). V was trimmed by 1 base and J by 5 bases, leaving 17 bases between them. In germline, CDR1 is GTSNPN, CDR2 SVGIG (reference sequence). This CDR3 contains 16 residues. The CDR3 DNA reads TGTGCCTGGAGTGCGACCCGACAGGCGTGGACCGGGGAGCTGTTTTTT. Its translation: CAWSATRQAWTGELFF.

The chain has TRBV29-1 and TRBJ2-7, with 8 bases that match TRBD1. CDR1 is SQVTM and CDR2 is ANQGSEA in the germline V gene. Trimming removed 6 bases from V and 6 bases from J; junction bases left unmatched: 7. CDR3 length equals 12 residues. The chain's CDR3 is CSVGQGAGEQYF. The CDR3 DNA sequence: TGCAGCGTAGGACAGGGTGCGGGCGAGCAGTACTTC.

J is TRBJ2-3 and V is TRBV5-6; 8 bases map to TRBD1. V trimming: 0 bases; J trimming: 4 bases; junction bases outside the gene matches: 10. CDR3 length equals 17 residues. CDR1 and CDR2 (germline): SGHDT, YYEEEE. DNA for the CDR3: TGTGCCAGCAGCTTGGGCATTGGACAGGGAATAGCAGATACGCAGTATTTT. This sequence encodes CASSLGIGQGIADTQYF.

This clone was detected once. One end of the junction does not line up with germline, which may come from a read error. Here the CDR3 reads CASSLAVEDTQYF. The CDR3, as DNA: TGTGCTAGCAGCTTAGCGGTCGAGGATACGCAGTATTTT. This chain links TRBV7-7 with TRBJ2-3; TRBD2 is a possible D gene (6 bases). Germline V CDR1 and CDR2: SSHAT, FNYEAQ (reference sequence). The CDR3 contains 13 residues.

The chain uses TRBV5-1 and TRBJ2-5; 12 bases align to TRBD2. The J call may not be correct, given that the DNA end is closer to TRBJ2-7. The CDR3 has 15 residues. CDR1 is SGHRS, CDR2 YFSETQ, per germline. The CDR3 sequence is CASSLAASGRGEQYF. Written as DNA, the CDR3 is TGCGCCAGCAGCTTGGCGGCTAGCGGGAGGGGCGAGCAGTACTTC.

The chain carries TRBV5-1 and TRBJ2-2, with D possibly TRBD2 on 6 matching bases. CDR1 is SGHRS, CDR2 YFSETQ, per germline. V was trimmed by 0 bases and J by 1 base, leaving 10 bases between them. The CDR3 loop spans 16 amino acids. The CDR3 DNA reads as TGCGCCAGCAGCTTGGTAGCGCGGGGGAACACCGGGGAGCTGTTTTTT. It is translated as CASSLVARGNTGELFF.